This record covers a single TCR beta chain. Those enrolled, adults aged roughly 18 to 90 years, came from around 24 US areas. The data are from a study of blood T cell repertoires in COVID-19. Clones were read by immunoSEQ multiplex PCR, and TCRdb kept only the in-frame ones, dropping some. Here the sample spans approximately 150,000 clones, over 70% being singletons. This sequence was found in a man in his sixties who had recovered from COVID-19. The specimen sequenced was PBMCs or T cells enriched from blood (not recorded which).

CDR3 sequence reads: CASSLGVLTDTQYF. DNA for the CDR3: TGTGCCAGCAGCTTAGGAGTCCTCACAGATACGCAGTATTTT. The chain uses TRBV11-2 and TRBJ2-3; D is uncertain. Germline V gives CDR1 SGHAT, CDR2 FQNNGV. V lost 1 base and J lost 2, with 7 bases in between. This CDR3 contains 14 residues.